This entry lists 2 T cell receptor beta chains sequenced from one sample in a study of patients and donors after allogeneic stem cell transplantation. TCRdb called the RT-PCR reads again in MiXCR, with one record for every CDR3 protein. The sample shows about 96,000 distinct CDR3 sequences, around 46% of them seen only once. The sample comprised blood, either unsorted or a sorted T cell fraction (not recorded which). These receptors all come from a human donor who was either an allogeneic HSCT recipient or a stem cell or donor lymphocyte infusion donor (not recorded which). It is not recorded whose cells these are; they may come from a transplant donor.

This chain links TRBV2 with TRBJ2-7; D gene unclear. CDR1 is SNHLY, CDR2 FYNNEI, per germline. The CDR3 sequence is 11 residues long. The ends were cut back, 6 bases at V and 3 bases at J, with 6 bases in the middle. The CDR3 spells CASRMYYEQYF. The CDR3 nucleotides are TGTGCCAGCAGAATGTACTACGAGCAGTACTTC.

The sample holds a few counts of this clonotype. This sequence joins TRBV10-3 and TRBJ1-2; the D is unclear. The V and J ends lost 0 bases and 4 bases respectively, with 9 bases between them. The CDR3 sequence is 14 residues long. From germline, CDR1 is ENHRY and CDR2 SYGVKD. CDR3 DNA: TGTGCCATCAGTGAGTCTGTCAGGATCTATGGCTACACCTTC. This sequence encodes CAISESVRIYGYTF.